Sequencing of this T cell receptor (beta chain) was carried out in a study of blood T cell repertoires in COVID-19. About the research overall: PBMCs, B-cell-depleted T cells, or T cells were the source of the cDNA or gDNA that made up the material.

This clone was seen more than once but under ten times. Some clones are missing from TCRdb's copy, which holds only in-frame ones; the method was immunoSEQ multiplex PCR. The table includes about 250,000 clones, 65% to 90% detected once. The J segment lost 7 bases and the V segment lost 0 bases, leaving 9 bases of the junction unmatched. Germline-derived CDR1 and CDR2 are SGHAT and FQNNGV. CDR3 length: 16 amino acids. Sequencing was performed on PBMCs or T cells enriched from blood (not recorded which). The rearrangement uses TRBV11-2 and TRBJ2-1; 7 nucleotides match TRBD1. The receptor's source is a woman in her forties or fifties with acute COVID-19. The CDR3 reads CASSLDIGGSYNEQFF. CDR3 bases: TGTGCCAGCAGCTTAGATATAGGGGGCTCTTATAATGAGCAGTTCTTC. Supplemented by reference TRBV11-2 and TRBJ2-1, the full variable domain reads EAGVAQSPRYKIIEKRQSVAFWCNPISGHATLYWYQQILGQGPKLLIQFQNNGVVDDSQLPKDRFSAERLKGVDSTLKIQPAKLEDSAVYLCASSLDIGGSYNEQFFGPGTRLTVL.